Each of the 18 T cell receptor beta chains below was sequenced from the same sample in a study of blood T cell repertoires in COVID-19. Produced via immunoSEQ multiplex PCR; TCRdb's table is partial and in-frame only. Among 350,000 to 450,000 clones listed, over 80% were seen once. The sample taken for sequencing was PBMCs or T cells enriched from blood (not recorded which). The receptors shown here come from a woman aged 50 to 65 who had recovered from COVID-19.

The chain links TRBV7-8 to TRBJ2-7; possibly TRBD2 for D (5 bases). CDR3 size: 12 residues. Trimming took 5 bases from V and 7 from J, leaving 12 bases between them. The V gene's germline CDR1 is SGHVS and CDR2 FQNEAQ. Here the CDR3 reads CASSLLGGEQYF. DNA of the CDR3: TGTGCCAGCAGCCTCCTTGGAGGAGAGCAGTACTTC.

V usage is TRBV29-1 and J usage is TRBJ2-3, with 8 bases lining up with TRBD2. Per the germline V gene, CDR1 is SQVTM and CDR2 is ANQGSEA. V trimming: 6 bases; J trimming: 0 bases; junction bases outside the gene matches: 11. The CDR3 runs to 16 residues. CDR3 DNA sequence: TGCAGCGTCCACCCCCGGCTAGCGGGTAGCACAGATACGCAGTATTTT. Amino acid sequence: CSVHPRLAGSTDTQYF.

The gene calls are TRBV5-1 and TRBJ2-5; TRBD2 aligns across 13 bases. Losses at the gene ends were 4 bases for V and 1 base for J; bases not matched to a gene: 7. This CDR3 has 17 residues. Germline CDR1 reads SGHRS; CDR2 reads YFSETQ. For the CDR3, the DNA is TGCGCCAGCAGCGTGGAGGGACTAGCGGGAAGCCAAGAGACCCAGTACTTC. It yields the protein CASSVEGLAGSQETQYF.

V gene TRBV7-3 combines with J gene TRBJ2-7, with D possibly being TRBD1 (7 bases). V lost 2 bases to trimming and J lost 4 bases, with 15 bases between them. The V gene's germline CDR1 is SGHTA and CDR2 FQGTGA. This CDR3 comprises 15 residues. In nucleotides, the CDR3 is TGTGCCAGCAGCTTAGGTGCCCAGGGGGGATACGAGCAGTACTTC. Translated, it gives CASSLGAQGGYEQYF.

The chain joins TRBV19 to TRBJ1-2, with no clear D. The CDR3 runs 14 residues. The ends were cut back, 3 bases at V and 2 bases at J, with 10 bases in the middle. Germline CDR1 LNHDA, CDR2 SQIVND (reference sequence). The CDR3 region has the DNA TGTGCCAGTAGTATCCCAGGCGACAACTATGGCTACACCTTC. It specifies CASSIPGDNYGYTF.

This rearrangement joins TRBV6-1 to TRBJ1-2, with a weak D call TRBD1 (6 bases). The germline V and J ends were trimmed by 3 bases and 1 base, with 6 bases remaining between them. Germline V gene data show CDR1 as MNHNS and CDR2 as SASEGT. The CDR3 sequence is 13 residues long. In nucleotides, the CDR3 is TGTGCCAGCAGTGAGGACAGTAACTATGGCTACACCTTC. The encoded protein is CASSEDSNYGYTF.

This clone was observed a single time. The rearrangement joins TRBV21-1 to TRBJ2-7; whether TRBD1, the table's D call, matches the DNA was not checked. TRBV21-1 is flagged as a pseudogene. The CDR3 is 17 amino acids. CDR3 sequence (DNA): TGTGCCAGCAGCAAAGTGCGGTTTATTAGGGGGAGATACGAGCAGTACTTC. Translation: CASSKVRFIRGRYEQYF.

V usage is TRBV7-2 and J usage is TRBJ1-1; D remains unclear. Trimming took off 1 base at V and 3 bases at J, with 12 bases between the two ends. Germline CDR1 SGHTA, CDR2 FQGNSA. CDR3 size: 15 residues. The CDR3 region is CASSLDTVIYTEAFF. CDR3 DNA: TGTGCCAGCAGCTTAGATACAGTCATCTACACTGAAGCTTTCTTT. Full variable domain (remainder filled in from reference TRBV7-2 and TRBJ1-1): GAGVSQSPSNKVTEKGKDVELRCDPISGHTALYWYRQSLGQGLEFLIYFQGNSAPDKSGLPSDRFSAERTGGSVSTLTIQRTQQEDSAVYLCASSLDTVIYTEAFFGQGTRLTVV.

V usage is TRBV30 and J usage is TRBJ2-3; 8 bases are shared with TRBD2. CDR3 length: 16 residues. The ends lost 0 bases at V and 5 bases at J; junction bases unmatched: 10. In germline, CDR1 is GTSNPN, CDR2 SVGIG (reference sequence). CDR3 DNA sequence: TGTGCCTGGAGTGTACTAACGGGAGGGCGGATAGATACGCAGTATTTT. Translating gives CAWSVLTGGRIDTQYF.

The sample holds one count of this clone. The V and J genes are TRBV29-1 and TRBJ2-1; TRBD2 matches at 14 bases. Germline V gene data show CDR1 as SQVTM and CDR2 as ANQGSEA. Unmatched junction bases numbered 8, after V lost 6 bases and J lost 7 bases. The CDR3 loop spans 15 amino acids. CDR3 in amino acids: CSVGAGTSGRNEQFF. CDR3 sequence (DNA): TGCAGCGTGGGTGCGGGGACTAGCGGGAGAAATGAGCAGTTCTTC.

The CDR3 loop is CASSQGWDGGLYEQYF. CDR3 nucleotides: TGTGCCAGCAGCCAAGGGTGGGACGGGGGATTATACGAGCAGTACTTC. The chain joins TRBV3-1 (or the pseudogene TRBV3-2) to TRBJ2-7; weak D call: TRBD2 (6 bases). The CDR3 is made up of 16 amino acids. Trimming left V 1 base short and J 4 bases short, with 17 bases between. The germline V gene encodes CDR1 LGHDT and CDR2 YNNKEL (reference sequence).

This clone was counted only a few times. The V call is TRBV5-4, the J call TRBJ2-1; 14 bases are a match to TRBD2. J gave up 4 bases and V 5 bases, and 8 bases lay outside the gene matches. The CDR3 runs 17 residues. Germline V gene sequence: CDR1 SGHNT, CDR2 YYREEE (reference sequence). The CDR3 reads CASSRLAGGLQYNEQFF. The DNA of the CDR3 is TGTGCCAGCAGTCGACTAGCGGGAGGGCTCCAATACAATGAGCAGTTCTTC. The variable domain in full, with the rest retrieved from reference TRBV5-4 and TRBJ2-1, is ETGVTQSPTHLIKTRGQQVTLRCSSQSGHNTVSWYQQALGQGPQFIFQYYREEENGRGNFPPRFSGLQFPNYSSELNVNALELDDSALYLCASSRLAGGLQYNEQFFGPGTRLTVL.

The chain links TRBV28 to TRBJ2-1; TRBD1 aligns across 9 bases. Germline loops: CDR1 MDHEN, CDR2 SYDVKM. The CDR3 is made up of 16 amino acids. With V trimmed by 1 base and J by 1 base, 2 bases remained unmatched. The CDR3 is CASSLSGQGSYNEQFF. DNA for the CDR3: TGTGCCAGCAGTTTATCGGGACAGGGTTCCTACAATGAGCAGTTCTTC.

V is TRBV7-9 and J is TRBJ2-1, with D tentatively TRBD1 (6 bases). The germline CDR1 and CDR2 sequences are SEHNR and FQNEAQ (reference sequence). The V end was cut by 0 bases, the J end by 8 bases, with 11 bases between. The CDR3 has 14 amino acids. The CDR3 protein is CASSLANPGDEQFF. CDR3 sequence (DNA): TGTGCCAGCAGCTTAGCCAATCCAGGGGATGAGCAGTTCTTC. Combining the CDR3 with reference TRBV7-9 and TRBJ2-1 gives the whole variable domain DTGVSQNPRHKITKRGQNVTFRCDPISEHNRLYWYRQTLGQGPEFLTYFQNEAQLEKSRLLSDRFSAERPKGSFSTLEIQRTEQGDSAMYLCASSLANPGDEQFFGPGTRLTVL.

The V gene is TRBV5-1, the J gene TRBJ2-5; possible D gene TRBD2, 5 bases. V shed 4 bases and J shed 4 bases, with 11 bases lying between them. CDR1 and CDR2 from the germline V gene are SGHRS and YFSETQ. The CDR3 has 13 amino acids. The CDR3 spells CASSNGGGETQYF. The CDR3 DNA reads TGCGCCAGCAGCAACGGAGGCGGAGAGACCCAGTACTTC.

The V call is TRBV6-5, the J call TRBJ2-7; TRBD1 might be the D (6 bases). Trimming left V 0 bases short and J 4 bases short, with 10 bases between. The CDR3 runs to 14 residues. Per germline, CDR1 MNHEY and CDR2 SVGAGI. As DNA, the CDR3 is TGTGCCAGCAGTTACTCGCGCAGGGGTTACGAGCAGTACTTC. Translation gives CASSYSRRGYEQYF.

The chain uses TRBV5-1 and TRBJ2-7, with TRBD1 identical over 7 bases. The trim removed 2 bases at V and 4 bases at J, leaving 6 bases unmatched. The CDR3 spans 14 residues. Per the germline V gene, CDR1 is SGHRS and CDR2 is YFSETQ. Here the CDR3 reads CASSFETGRYEQYF. The DNA for the CDR3 is TGCGCCAGCAGCTTCGAGACAGGGAGATACGAGCAGTACTTC. The full variable domain, completed using reference TRBV5-1 and TRBJ2-7, is KAGVTQTPRYLIKTRGQQVTLSCSPISGHRSVSWYQQTPGQGLQFLFEYFSETQRNKGNFPGRFSGRQFSNSRSEMNVSTLELGDSALYLCASSFETGRYEQYFGPGTRLTVT.

The J gene is TRBJ1-1, the V gene TRBV12-3 or TRBV12-4; possible D gene TRBD1, 5 bases. The CDR3 consists of 13 residues. V was shortened by 6 bases and J by 1 base, with 9 bases between the two germline ends. This chain's CDR3 is CASRNQGNTEAFF. The CDR3 DNA reads TGTGCCAGCAGAAATCAGGGGAACACTGAAGCTTTCTTT.